This TCR beta chain originates from a study of radiation and T cells in renal cell carcinoma (dated by TCRdb to the early 2020s). Describing the broader study: The samples were obtained from a clinical trial, where primary renal cell carcinomas were treated with 15 Gy stereotactic body radiation therapy and then removed by nephrectomy 4 weeks afterward. Across all 50 or so samples, several million unique CDR3 nucleotide sequences, encoding 2,658,974 unique CDR3 amino acid sequences, were identified. In total, 50 or so samples, comprising 25 or so tumors and 27 peripheral blood samples, were subjected to TCR beta sequencing. Findings and caveats that apply to the study as a whole: Blood repertoire dynamics were not followed beyond 4 weeks after treatment. No pretreatment tumor biopsies were available, so the baseline intratumoral presence of clonotypes could not be determined. Top tumor clonotypes rose in blood from baseline to 2 weeks post-radiation, then contracted by 4 weeks, suggesting transient expansion of tumor-resident clones. The single-armed trial design could not address effects of radiation dose or scheduling on the TCR repertoire.

TCR beta libraries were generated from genomic DNA with the immunoSEQ kit, following the manufacturer's recommendations. To prepare the libraries, a first multiplex PCR with proprietary primers was run, followed by a second PCR that added unique barcodes, and a bead cleanup was done after each round. Each sample batch included a kit-provided positive control reaction and a negative control reaction. The final libraries were assessed on an Agilent 4200 TapeStation D1000 ScreenTape, pooled by volume, and quantified by qPCR. An Illumina NextSeq500 fitted with a MidOutput 150-cycle cartridge performed the sequencing, running 156 Read1 cycles and 15 Index1 cycles with the kit's custom primers. The pooled library was loaded at roughly 0.98 pM with an approximately 22% PhiX control spike-in. The authors' analysis ran thus. The vendor-processed data were analyzed in R, and a clonotype was defined as all T cells that share the same CDR3 nucleotide sequence. In the clone abundance analyses, frequencies in each sample were normalized to that sample's 10,000 most abundant clones. Public T cell clones, which averaged fewer than five per sample, were removed prior to analysis. A difference in abundance of at least 32-fold between compartments was used to define tumor-enriched and baseline blood-enriched clonotypes. A beta-binomial differential abundance model was applied to find clonotypes that expanded or contracted between blood time points. Tumor-blood repertoire similarity was measured with the Baroni-Urbani and Buser coefficient, and group comparisons used two-tailed Wilcoxon tests in R. In its TCRdb copy, this immuneACCESS table keeps in-frame sequences only and misses some clones. Where compared with another copy, unresolved V genes explain less than half of these, and the others have no known cause. From that table come the V and J calls and clone size; the DNA was used to work out D and trimming. Across this sample there are 120,000 or so clones, with 81% seen only once. Roughly 6.2% of the sample lies in the top ten.

Taken with the paper, the label for time point translates to: blood 2 weeks post-SBRT. The sample's treatment or condition, from its label and the paper: 15 Gy SBRT to primary tumor, nephrectomy 4 weeks later. To follow tumor-enriched clonotypes, serial peripheral blood was collected from radiation-treated patients at baseline and at 2 weeks and 4 weeks after SBRT. Every patient's renal cell carcinoma showed clear cell pathology. The QIAamp DNA Blood Mini Kit (Qiagen) was used to prepare genomic DNA for TCR sequencing. The analyses included only samples that passed all quality control checks. This clone appeared a single time. Its antigen specificity is not known. Base quality data are lacking; no much larger clone is found one base away. V and J are trimmed by 5 bases and 0 bases, and the gene matches miss 6 bases of the junction. As encoded in the germline V gene (reference sequence), CDR1 is SEHNR while CDR2 is FQNEAQ. The CDR3 holds 16 amino acids from the cysteine to the phenylalanine. The read is trimmed to its CDR3 DNA, 48 bases read in frame from base 1.

The sample consisted of blood, taken from a patient whose treatment included radiotherapy and nephrectomy. The receptor was isolated from a man over 45 with renal cell carcinoma. The chain joins TRBV7-9 to TRBJ1-5; 8 nucleotides in the junction match TRBD1. The CDR3 region has the sequence CASSRGTGDSNQPQHF. The DNA sequence follows: TGTGCCAGCAGCCGCGGGACAGGTGATAGCAATCAGCCCCAGCATTTT.